A single sample is the source of the 3 T cell receptor beta chains below, sequenced in a study of CD8 T cells in Susac syndrome. Random-hexamer reverse transcription was applied to about 0.5 to 1 ug RNA. TCRdb ran MiXCR on the immunoSEQ multiplex PCR reads and lists one entry per CDR3 protein. The sample lists 110,000 or so distinct CDR3 sequences; 93% were seen once. The source material was CD4+ T cells from PBMCs. The receptors derive from a human donor with multiple sclerosis.

J is TRBJ2-3 and V is TRBV2; D is possibly TRBD1 (5 bases). Trimming removed 6 bases from V and 3 bases from J, with 16 bases in between. The germline CDR1 and CDR2 sequences are SNHLY and FYNNEI. The length of the CDR3 is 15 residues. The CDR3 DNA sequence: TGTGCCAGCAGGGAAAGACAGTTTACTACAGATACGCAGTATTTT. This codes for CASRERQFTTDTQYF.

This rearrangement joins TRBV30 to TRBJ2-2; D not resolved. Trimming took off 0 bases at V and 4 bases at J, with 6 bases between the two ends. CDR1 is GTSNPN, CDR2 SVGIG, per germline (reference sequence). This CDR3 region has 13 residues. CDR3 in amino acids: CAWSVQLTGELFF. The DNA of the CDR3 is TGTGCCTGGAGTGTACAGCTCACCGGGGAGCTGTTTTTT.

The chain has TRBV5-1 and TRBJ1-6; 10 bases agree with TRBD1. V gave up 0 bases and J gave up 10 bases; unmatched junction bases: 7. CDR3 length equals 16 residues. Germline CDR1 reads SGHRS; CDR2 reads YFSETQ. The CDR3 here is CASSLGHRDRGSPLHF. The CDR3, as DNA: TGCGCCAGCAGCTTGGGCCACCGGGACAGGGGATCACCCCTCCACTTT.